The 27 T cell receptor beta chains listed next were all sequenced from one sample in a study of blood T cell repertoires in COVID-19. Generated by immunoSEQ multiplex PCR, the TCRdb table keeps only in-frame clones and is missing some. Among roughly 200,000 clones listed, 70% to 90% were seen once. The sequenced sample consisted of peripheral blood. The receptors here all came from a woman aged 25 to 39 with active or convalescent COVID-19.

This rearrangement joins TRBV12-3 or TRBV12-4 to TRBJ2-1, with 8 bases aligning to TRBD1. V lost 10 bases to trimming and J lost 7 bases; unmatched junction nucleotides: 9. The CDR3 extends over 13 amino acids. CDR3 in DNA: TGTGCCACCGCGGGCAGGGGGCGGAATGAGCAGTTCTTC. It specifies CATAGRGRNEQFF.

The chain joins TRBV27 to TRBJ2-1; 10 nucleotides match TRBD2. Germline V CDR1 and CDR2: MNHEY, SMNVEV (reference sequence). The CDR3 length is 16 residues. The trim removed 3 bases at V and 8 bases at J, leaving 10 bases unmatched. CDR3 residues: CASSFSGRASGDEQFF. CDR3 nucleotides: TGTGCCAGCAGTTTCAGCGGGAGGGCCAGCGGCGATGAGCAGTTCTTC.

The CDR3 nucleotides are TGTGCCAGCAGCCAAGAGGCAACTAACTATGGCTACACCTTC. Residues: CASSQEATNYGYTF. The V gene is TRBV4-2, the J gene TRBJ1-2; D unclear. The CDR3 length is 14 residues. Per germline, CDR1 LGHNA and CDR2 YNFKEQ. V shed 0 bases and J shed 0 bases, with 5 bases lying between them.

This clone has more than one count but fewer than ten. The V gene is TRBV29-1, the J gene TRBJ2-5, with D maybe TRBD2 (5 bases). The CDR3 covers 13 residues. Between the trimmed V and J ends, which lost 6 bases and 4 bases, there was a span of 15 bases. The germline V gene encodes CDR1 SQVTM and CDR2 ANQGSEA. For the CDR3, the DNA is TGCAGCGTAACTCGGACGAGCGGAGAGACCCAGTACTTC. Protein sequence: CSVTRTSGETQYF.

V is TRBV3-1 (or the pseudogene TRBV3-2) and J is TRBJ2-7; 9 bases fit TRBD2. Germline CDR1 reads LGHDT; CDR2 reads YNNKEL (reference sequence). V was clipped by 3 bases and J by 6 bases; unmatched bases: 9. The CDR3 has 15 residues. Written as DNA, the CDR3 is TGTGCCAGCAGCCAGAACCTAGCGGGAACAACCGAGCAGTACTTC. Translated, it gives CASSQNLAGTTEQYF.

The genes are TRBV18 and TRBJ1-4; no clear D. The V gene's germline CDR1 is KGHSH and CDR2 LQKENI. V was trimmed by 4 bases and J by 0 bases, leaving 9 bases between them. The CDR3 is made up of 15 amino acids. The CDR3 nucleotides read TGTGCCAGCTCACGGAGGGTTGCAACTAATGAAAAACTGTTTTTT. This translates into CASSRRVATNEKLFF.

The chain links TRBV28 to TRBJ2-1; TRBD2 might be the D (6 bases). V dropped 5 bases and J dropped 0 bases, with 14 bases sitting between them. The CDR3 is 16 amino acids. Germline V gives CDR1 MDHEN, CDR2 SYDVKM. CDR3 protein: CASSPASESSYNEQFF. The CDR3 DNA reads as TGTGCCAGCAGTCCGGCTAGCGAGAGCTCCTACAATGAGCAGTTCTTC.

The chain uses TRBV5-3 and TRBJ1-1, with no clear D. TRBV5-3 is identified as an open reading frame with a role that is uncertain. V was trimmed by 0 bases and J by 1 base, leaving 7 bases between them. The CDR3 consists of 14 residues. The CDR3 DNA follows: TGTGCCAGAAGCTTGGGGGCAGAGAACACTGAAGCTTTCTTT. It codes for CARSLGAENTEAFF.

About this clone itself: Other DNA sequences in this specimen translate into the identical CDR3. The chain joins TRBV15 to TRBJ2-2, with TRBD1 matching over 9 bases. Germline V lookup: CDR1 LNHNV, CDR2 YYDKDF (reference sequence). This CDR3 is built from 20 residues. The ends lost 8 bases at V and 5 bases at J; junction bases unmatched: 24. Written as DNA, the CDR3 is TGTGCCACCGGACACACGAAAAATCAACCGGGACAGGGAATGACCGGGGAGCTGTTTTTT. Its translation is CATGHTKNQPGQGMTGELFF. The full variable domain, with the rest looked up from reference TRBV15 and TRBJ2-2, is DAMVIQNPRYQVTQFGKPVTLSCSQTLNHNVMYWYQQKSSQAPKLLFHYYDKDFNNEADTPDNFQSRRPNTSFCFLDIRSPGLGDTAMYLCATGHTKNQPGQGMTGELFFGEGSRLTVL.

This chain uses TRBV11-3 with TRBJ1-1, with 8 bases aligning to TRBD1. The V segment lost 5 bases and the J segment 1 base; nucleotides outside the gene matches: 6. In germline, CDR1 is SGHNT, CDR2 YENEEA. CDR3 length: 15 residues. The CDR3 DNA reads TGTGCCAGCAGCGTGCTCAGGGGGCGGAACACTGAAGCTTTCTTT. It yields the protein CASSVLRGRNTEAFF.

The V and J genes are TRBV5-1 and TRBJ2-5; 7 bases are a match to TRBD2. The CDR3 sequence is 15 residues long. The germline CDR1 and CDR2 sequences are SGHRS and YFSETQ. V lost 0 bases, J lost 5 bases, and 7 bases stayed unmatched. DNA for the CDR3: TGCGCCAGCAGCTTGGTGGCGGGAGCGGGGGAGACCCAGTACTTC. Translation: CASSLVAGAGETQYF.

The CDR3 sequence: CASTLGQGGTEAFF. CDR3 bases: TGTGCCAGTACCCTAGGACAGGGCGGGACTGAAGCTTTCTTT. The chain couples TRBV19 to TRBJ1-1; 8 bases are a match to TRBD1. From germline, CDR1 is LNHDA and CDR2 SQIVND (reference sequence). V lost 7 bases, J lost 5 bases, and 9 bases stayed unmatched. The CDR3 extends over 14 amino acids.

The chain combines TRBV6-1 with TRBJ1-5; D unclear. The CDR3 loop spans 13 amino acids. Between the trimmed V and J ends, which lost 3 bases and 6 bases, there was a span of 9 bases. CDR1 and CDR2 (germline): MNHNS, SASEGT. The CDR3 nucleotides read TGTGCCAGCAGTGAGGGAGTGGGTCAGCCCCAGCATTTT. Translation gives CASSEGVGQPQHF.

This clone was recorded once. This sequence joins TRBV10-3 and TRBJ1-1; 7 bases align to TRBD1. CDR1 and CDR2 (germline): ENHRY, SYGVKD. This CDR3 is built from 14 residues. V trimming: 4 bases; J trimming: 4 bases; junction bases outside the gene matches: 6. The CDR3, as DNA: TGTGCCATCAGTGGACAGGGACAGAGCACTGAAGCTTTCTTT. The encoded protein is CAISGQGQSTEAFF.

The CDR3 sequence: CAISESVSGRALLIGELFF. CDR3 sequence (DNA): TGTGCCATCAGTGAGTCGGTTAGCGGGAGGGCCTTGTTGATCGGGGAGCTGTTTTTT. The chain employs TRBV10-3 and TRBJ2-2, with 11 bases fitting TRBD2. Trimming at V came to 0 bases and at J to 7 bases, leaving 13 bases not matched to a gene. This CDR3 is 19 amino acids long. Germline lookup yields CDR1 ENHRY and CDR2 SYGVKD.

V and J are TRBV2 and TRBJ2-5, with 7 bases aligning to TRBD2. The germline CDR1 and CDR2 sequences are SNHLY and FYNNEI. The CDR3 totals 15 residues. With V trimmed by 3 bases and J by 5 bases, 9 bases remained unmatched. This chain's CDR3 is CASSEVAGLGETQYF. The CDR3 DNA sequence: TGTGCCAGCAGTGAGGTAGCGGGCCTTGGGGAGACCCAGTACTTC.

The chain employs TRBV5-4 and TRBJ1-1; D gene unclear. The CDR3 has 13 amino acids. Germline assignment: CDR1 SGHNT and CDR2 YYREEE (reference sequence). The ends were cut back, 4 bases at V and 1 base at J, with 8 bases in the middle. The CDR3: CASSPISNTEAFF. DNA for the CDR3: TGTGCCAGCAGCCCCATTTCGAACACTGAAGCTTTCTTT.

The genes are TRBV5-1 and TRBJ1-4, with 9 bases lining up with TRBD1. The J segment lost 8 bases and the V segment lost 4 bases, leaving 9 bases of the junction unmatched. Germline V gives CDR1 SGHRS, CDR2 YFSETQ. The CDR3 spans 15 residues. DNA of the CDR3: TGCGCCAGCAGCGTGGGACAGGGCCGTGGGGAAAAACTGTTTTTT. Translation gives CASSVGQGRGEKLFF.

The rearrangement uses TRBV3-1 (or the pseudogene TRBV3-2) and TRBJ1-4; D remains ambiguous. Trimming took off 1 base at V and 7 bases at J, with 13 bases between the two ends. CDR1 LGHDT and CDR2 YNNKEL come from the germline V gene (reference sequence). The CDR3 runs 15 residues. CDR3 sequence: CASSQGWAQAEKLFF. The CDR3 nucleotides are TGTGCCAGCAGCCAAGGGTGGGCGCAGGCTGAAAAACTGTTTTTT.

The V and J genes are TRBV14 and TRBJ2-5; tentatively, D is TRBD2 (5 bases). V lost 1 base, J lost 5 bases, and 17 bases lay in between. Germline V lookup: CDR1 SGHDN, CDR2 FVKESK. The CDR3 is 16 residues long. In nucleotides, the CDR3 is TGTGCCAGCAGCCAAGTAAACCAGGAAAGGAGGGAGACCCAGTACTTC. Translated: CASSQVNQERRETQYF.

The CDR3 loop is CATAPQGQETQYF. The CDR3 region has the DNA TGTGCCACAGCCCCTCAGGGACAAGAGACCCAGTACTTC. This chain uses TRBV19 with TRBJ2-5, with D possibly TRBD1 on 5 matching bases. The CDR3 has 13 amino acids. The V gene's germline CDR1 is LNHDA and CDR2 SQIVND (reference sequence). V lost 10 bases and J lost 2, with 14 bases in between.

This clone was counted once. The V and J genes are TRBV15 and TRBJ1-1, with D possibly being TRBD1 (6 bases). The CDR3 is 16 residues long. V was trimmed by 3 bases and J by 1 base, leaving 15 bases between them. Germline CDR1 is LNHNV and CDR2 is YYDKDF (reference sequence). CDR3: CATSSTYGTKNTEAFF. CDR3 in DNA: TGTGCCACCAGCAGTACCTACGGGACAAAGAACACTGAAGCTTTCTTT.

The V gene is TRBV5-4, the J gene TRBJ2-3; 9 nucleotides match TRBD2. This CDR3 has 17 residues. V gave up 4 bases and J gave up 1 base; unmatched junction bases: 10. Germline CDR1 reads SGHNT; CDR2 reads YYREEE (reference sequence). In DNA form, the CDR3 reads TGTGCCAGCAGCCCGAGATGGCGGGAGGGCGGCACAGATACGCAGTATTTT. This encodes CASSPRWREGGTDTQYF.

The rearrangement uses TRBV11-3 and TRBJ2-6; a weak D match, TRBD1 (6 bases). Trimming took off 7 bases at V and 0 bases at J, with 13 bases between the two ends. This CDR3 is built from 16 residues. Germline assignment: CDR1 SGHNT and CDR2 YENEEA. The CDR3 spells CASNGGPSSGANVLTF. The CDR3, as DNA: TGTGCCAGCAATGGGGGCCCAAGCTCTGGGGCCAACGTCCTGACTTTC.

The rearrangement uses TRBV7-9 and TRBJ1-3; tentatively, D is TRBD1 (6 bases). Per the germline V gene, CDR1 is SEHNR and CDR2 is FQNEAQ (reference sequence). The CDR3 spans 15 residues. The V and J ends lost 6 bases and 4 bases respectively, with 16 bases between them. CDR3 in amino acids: CASSQVGASGNTIYF. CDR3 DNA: TGTGCCAGCAGTCAGGTGGGGGCCTCAGGAAACACCATATATTTT.

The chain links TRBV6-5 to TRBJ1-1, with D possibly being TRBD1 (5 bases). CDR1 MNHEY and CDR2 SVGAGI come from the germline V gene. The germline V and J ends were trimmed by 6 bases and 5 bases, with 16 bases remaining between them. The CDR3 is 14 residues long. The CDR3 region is CASSLGVGRTEAFF. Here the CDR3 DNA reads TGTGCCAGCAGCCTCGGAGTGGGGCGTACTGAAGCTTTCTTT.

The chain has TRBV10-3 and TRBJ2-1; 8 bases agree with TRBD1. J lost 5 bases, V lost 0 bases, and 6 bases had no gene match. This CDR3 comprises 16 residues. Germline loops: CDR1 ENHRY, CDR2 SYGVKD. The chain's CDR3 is CAISESPGQANNEQFF. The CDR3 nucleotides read TGTGCCATCAGTGAGTCCCCGGGACAGGCAAACAATGAGCAGTTCTTC.